The 26 T cell receptor beta chains in this list originate from one sample, sequenced in a study of blood T cell repertoires in COVID-19. Sequencing used immunoSEQ multiplex PCR; TCRdb keeps in-frame clones, though not all of them. The sample lists roughly 100,000 clones, about 89% occurring once. Sequencing was done on a sample of peripheral blood. Source of these receptors: a human donor in a cohort sampled during active COVID-19.

The J gene is TRBJ1-1, the V gene TRBV19; D is perhaps TRBD1 (6 bases). CDR3 size: 13 residues. The V end lost 6 bases, the J end lost 1 base, and 9 bases lay between the germline ends. Germline V CDR1 and CDR2: LNHDA, SQIVND (reference sequence). CDR3 in DNA: TGTGCCAGTAGGACGACAGGGAACACTGAAGCTTTCTTT. Encoded protein: CASRTTGNTEAFF.

V is TRBV7-8 and J is TRBJ1-5; D possibly corresponds to TRBD1 (5 bases). CDR1 is SGHVS, CDR2 FQNEAQ, per germline. This CDR3 comprises 15 residues. With 1 base removed from V and 4 bases from J, the gap between germline ends came to 11 bases. CDR3 coding DNA: TGTGCCAGCAGCTTAGGGGCAGGGACTAATCAGCCCCAGCATTTT. Translated: CASSLGAGTNQPQHF.

The rearrangement joins TRBV7-6 to TRBJ2-3; D is perhaps TRBD1 (6 bases). Germline V gene lookup returns CDR1 SGHVS and CDR2 FNYEAQ. This CDR3 has 16 amino acids. V was cut by 5 bases and J by 0 bases, with 15 bases left in between. For the CDR3, the DNA is TGTGCCAGCAGCCCTGGTGGGGGACACAGCACAGATACGCAGTATTTT. Protein: CASSPGGGHSTDTQYF.

V gene TRBV5-1 combines with J gene TRBJ1-2, with 7 bases that match TRBD1. The CDR3 is made up of 16 amino acids. Germline V gene sequence: CDR1 SGHRS, CDR2 YFSETQ. The J segment lost 3 bases and the V segment lost 2 bases, leaving 10 bases of the junction unmatched. The CDR3 DNA follows: TGCGCCAGCAGCTTTGGAGGGGGCGGTCGGGACTATGGCTACACCTTC. It specifies CASSFGGGGRDYGYTF.

With regard to this clone: This may be a read error: a much more frequent sequence differs by one nucleotide. The chain has TRBV7-9 and TRBJ2-2; D is perhaps TRBD2 (5 bases). Trimming pared 3 bases from V and 1 base from J, leaving 6 bases between. From germline, CDR1 is SEHNR and CDR2 FQNEAQ (reference sequence). The CDR3 loop spans 14 amino acids. CDR3 DNA sequence: TGTGCCAGCAGCTTCAGCGGGAACACCGGGGAGCTGTTTTTT. Amino acid sequence: CASSFSGNTGELFF.

The V gene is TRBV19, the J gene TRBJ1-2; 7 bases line up with TRBD1. CDR3 size: 12 residues. Trimming cost V 6 bases and J 6 bases; bases outside gene matches: 4. The germline V gene has CDR1 LNHDA and CDR2 SQIVND (reference sequence). CDR3 nucleotides: TGTGCCAGTAGGACAGGGATTGATGGCTACACCTTC. Translated: CASRTGIDGYTF.

The chain is built from TRBV6-5 and TRBJ1-5; possibly TRBD1 for D (5 bases). Trimming shortened V by 7 bases and J by 6 bases, and 13 bases separated the two germline ends. The CDR3 extends over 13 amino acids. CDR1 and CDR2 from the germline V gene are MNHEY and SVGAGI. CDR3 residues: CASTIRVGQPQHF. CDR3 nucleotides: TGTGCCAGCACCATCAGGGTCGGTCAGCCCCAGCATTTT.

The gene calls are TRBV4-3 and TRBJ2-4; TRBD1 is a possible D gene (6 bases). The CDR3 runs to 20 residues. V lost 4 bases and J 0 bases, leaving 25 bases between the germline ends. Per the germline V gene, CDR1 is LGHNA and CDR2 is YSLEER. The CDR3 DNA follows: TGCGCCAGCAGCCCCTCCCACCACCGGAACAGGGCGGTAGCCAAAAACATTCAGTACTTC. This encodes CASSPSHHRNRAVAKNIQYF.

This clone was found once. The chain is built from TRBV28 and TRBJ2-1, with 11 positions matching TRBD2. The CDR3 extends over 16 amino acids. The V gene end was trimmed by 1 base and the J gene end by 4 bases; junction bases not matched to a gene: 3. Germline V gene lookup returns CDR1 MDHEN and CDR2 SYDVKM. This chain's CDR3 is CASSLLGTSGYNEQFF. For the CDR3, the DNA is TGTGCCAGCAGTTTATTAGGGACTAGCGGTTACAATGAGCAGTTCTTC.

The chain has TRBV2 and TRBJ2-2; TRBD1 matches at 8 bases. The CDR3 extends over 16 amino acids. After removal of 2 bases from V and 4 bases from J, the junction contained 6 bases not matched to a gene. Germline CDR1 SNHLY, CDR2 FYNNEI. For the CDR3, the DNA is TGTGCCAGCAGTGAATTCAGGGGGCAGGGCACCGGGGAGCTGTTTTTT. Translating gives CASSEFRGQGTGELFF.

The genes are TRBV6-4 and TRBJ1-1, with TRBD1 matching 7 bases. J was trimmed by 5 bases and V by 6 bases; bases with no gene match: 15. The V gene's germline CDR1 is MRHNA and CDR2 SNTAGT. There are 16 residues in the CDR3. The CDR3 here is CASRAQGGIQTTEAFF. CDR3 nucleotide sequence: TGTGCCAGCAGAGCCCAGGGGGGAATACAGACTACTGAAGCTTTCTTT.

V usage is TRBV2 and J usage is TRBJ1-2; TRBD1 is a possible D gene (5 bases). CDR3 length: 16 residues. Germline V gives CDR1 SNHLY, CDR2 FYNNEI. Trimming removed 6 bases from V and 0 bases from J, with 17 bases in between. The CDR3 protein is CASSRGGVVSNYGYTF. The CDR3 bases are TGTGCCAGCAGCCGTGGAGGGGTCGTCTCTAACTATGGCTACACCTTC.

The V call is TRBV7-9, the J call TRBJ1-1; TRBD1 is a possible D gene (5 bases). This CDR3 is built from 12 residues. Germline V gene lookup returns CDR1 SEHNR and CDR2 FQNEAQ (reference sequence). V was shortened by 4 bases and J by 10 bases, with 13 bases between the two germline ends. This chain's CDR3 is CASSSPGGGAFF. Here the CDR3 DNA reads TGTGCCAGCAGCTCTCCTGGGGGGGGAGCTTTCTTT.

This chain joins TRBV19 and TRBJ2-5; 10 bases map to TRBD2. This CDR3 comprises 17 residues. V shed 5 bases and J 0 bases; nucleotides not matched to a gene: 9. The germline gives CDR1 LNHDA, CDR2 SQIVND (reference sequence). CDR3 coding DNA: TGTGCCAGTAGTCCGGCTAGCGGGGGAATGTACCAAGAGACCCAGTACTTC. Translation: CASSPASGGMYQETQYF.

The chain couples TRBV7-2 to TRBJ1-6; 11 bases line up with TRBD1. Germline V gives CDR1 SGHTA, CDR2 FQGNSA. This CDR3 is built from 19 residues. Unmatched junction bases numbered 11, after V lost 4 bases and J lost 3 bases. The CDR3 nucleotides read TGTGCCAGCAGCTCCCAGCCCGGGACAGGGGGAATCTATAATTCACCCCTCCACTTT. This gives the protein CASSSQPGTGGIYNSPLHF.

In DNA form, the CDR3 reads TGTGCCAGCTCCGGACCCCCGACAGGGCTGGGAACTGAAGCTTTCTTT. Residues: CASSGPPTGLGTEAFF. This rearrangement joins TRBV7-9 to TRBJ1-1, with 7 bases identical to TRBD1. Germline loops: CDR1 SEHNR, CDR2 FQNEAQ (reference sequence). With V trimmed by 8 bases and J by 5 bases, 17 bases remained unmatched. This CDR3 region has 16 residues.

The gene calls are TRBV6-6 and TRBJ2-3; perhaps TRBD2 as D (6 bases). The V end lost 6 bases, the J end lost 6 bases, and 19 bases lay between the germline ends. Germline V CDR1 and CDR2: MNHNY, SVGAGI (reference sequence). The CDR3 covers 15 residues. CDR3 sequence: CASRRPSASGDTQYF. In DNA form, the CDR3 reads TGTGCCAGCAGGCGCCCTAGCGCCTCGGGGGATACGCAGTATTTT.

This clone was observed a single time. DNA for the CDR3: TGTGCCATCAGTGAGTGGGGAGACGGGGACACAGATACGCAGTATTTT. This codes for CAISEWGDGDTDTQYF. The V gene is TRBV10-3, the J gene TRBJ2-3, with D perhaps TRBD2 (5 bases). The CDR3 contains 16 residues. Trimming removed 1 base at V and 2 bases at J, with 13 bases between. Germline lookup yields CDR1 ENHRY and CDR2 SYGVKD.

V is TRBV5-4 and J is TRBJ2-7; 9 bases align to TRBD1. V was pared by 0 bases and J by 4 bases, with 8 bases of the junction left unmatched. Germline V gene data show CDR1 as SGHNT and CDR2 as YYREEE (reference sequence). CDR3 length equals 16 residues. As DNA, the CDR3 is TGTGCCAGCAGCTTGGGGGCGGGACAGGGAGGGTACGAGCAGTACTTC. Residues: CASSLGAGQGGYEQYF.

The chain carries TRBV6-1 and TRBJ1-2, with 9 bases lining up with TRBD1. The CDR3 contains 12 residues. J was trimmed by 8 bases and V by 7 bases; bases with no gene match: 5. Germline V CDR1 and CDR2: MNHNS, SASEGT. The CDR3 sequence: CASTSTGGGYTF. CDR3 DNA sequence: TGTGCCAGCACATCGACAGGGGGAGGCTACACCTTC.

The CDR3 DNA reads as TGTGCCAGCAGTCTACCGGGACAGTACAATGAGCAGTTCTTC. Amino acids: CASSLPGQYNEQFF. The chain joins TRBV5-6 to TRBJ2-1, with 7 bases identical to TRBD1. V gave up 5 bases and J gave up 4 bases; unmatched junction bases: 6. The CDR3 loop spans 14 amino acids. Germline V gene data show CDR1 as SGHDT and CDR2 as YYEEEE. The full variable domain, rest sourced from reference TRBV5-6 and TRBJ2-1, is DAGVTQSPTHLIKTRGQQVTLRCSPKSGHDTVSWYQQALGQGPQFIFQYYEEEERQRGNFPDRFSGHQFPNYSSELNVNALLLGDSALYLCASSLPGQYNEQFFGPGTRLTVL.

This rearrangement joins TRBV29-1 to TRBJ2-1; 7 nucleotides line up with TRBD2. Germline loops: CDR1 SQVTM, CDR2 ANQGSEA. V was pared by 2 bases and J by 16 bases, with 14 bases of the junction left unmatched. CDR3 length: 13 amino acids. The CDR3 loop is CSVETPHSGGIFF. The CDR3, as DNA: TGCAGCGTTGAAACCCCCCATTCGGGGGGAATTTTCTTC.

The rearrangement uses TRBV6-6 and TRBJ1-5; 7 nucleotides match TRBD1. CDR1 and CDR2 (germline): MNHNY, SVGAGI (reference sequence). V gave up 6 bases and J gave up 0 bases; unmatched junction bases: 5. The CDR3 covers 15 residues. CDR3 sequence reads: CASSSWDSSNQPQHF. DNA for the CDR3: TGTGCCAGCAGCTCCTGGGACAGTAGCAATCAGCCCCAGCATTTT.

The chain is built from TRBV27 and TRBJ2-3; D might be TRBD2 (7 bases). Germline V CDR1 and CDR2: MNHEY, SMNVEV (reference sequence). The ends were cut back, 4 bases at V and 6 bases at J, with 20 bases in the middle. This CDR3 has 16 residues. Here the CDR3 DNA reads TGTGCCAGCAGTTCACCGCCCGGGGGGCCGGGGGATACGCAGTATTTT. Translation gives CASSSPPGGPGDTQYF.

The CDR3 sequence is CASSLQTDTQYF. The CDR3 coding sequence is TGCGCCAGCAGCTTACAAACAGATACGCAGTATTTT. The rearrangement links TRBV5-1 to TRBJ2-3; D is ambiguous. Germline V lookup: CDR1 SGHRS, CDR2 YFSETQ. Between the trimmed V and J ends, which lost 2 bases and 3 bases, there was a span of 4 bases. This CDR3 comprises 12 residues.

The chain is built from TRBV3-1 (or the pseudogene TRBV3-2) and TRBJ2-2, with 7 bases aligning to TRBD1. The CDR3 length is 15 residues. Germline assignment: CDR1 LGHDT and CDR2 YNNKEL (reference sequence). With 6 bases clipped from V and 5 bases from J, the junction kept 9 bases outside the gene matches. The CDR3 region has the DNA TGTGCCAGCAGAGGCCAGGACAGGCAAACCGGGGAGCTGTTTTTT. This codes for CASRGQDRQTGELFF.